Listed here are 14 T cell receptor beta chains from one sample, sequenced in a study of blood T cell repertoires in COVID-19. Sequenced by immunoSEQ multiplex PCR; TCRdb stores in-frame clones only, minus some. The top ten clones hold 10% of a sample with fewer than 250,000 clones, 80% to 90% of them seen once. Sequencing input: peripheral blood. The receptors stem from a woman at least 80 years old with acute or convalescent COVID-19.

The V and J genes are TRBV7-2 and TRBJ1-1, with unresolved D. From germline, CDR1 is SGHTA and CDR2 FQGNSA. V lost 1 base to trimming and J lost 1 base, with 7 bases between them. The CDR3 totals 14 residues. The CDR3 DNA follows: TGTGCCAGCAGCTTAGGGTATAGGAACACTGAAGCTTTCTTT. Amino acids: CASSLGYRNTEAFF.

This rearrangement joins TRBV4-1 to TRBJ1-5; 8 bases align to TRBD1. CDR3 length: 15 residues. Germline lookup yields CDR1 MGHRA and CDR2 YSYEKL. Trimming at V came to 4 bases and at J to 6 bases, leaving 8 bases not matched to a gene. The CDR3 region has the DNA TGCGCCAGCAGCCCACAAGGGACAGGTCTTCAGCCCCAGCATTTT. Encoded protein: CASSPQGTGLQPQHF.

This rearrangement joins TRBV6-5 to TRBJ1-6; 9 nucleotides match TRBD1. The V gene's germline CDR1 is MNHEY and CDR2 SVGAGI. The V and J ends lost 6 bases and 9 bases, in that order; junction bases with no gene match: 9. The CDR3 contains 15 residues. The CDR3 region is CASSSDRGKGSPLHF. The CDR3 DNA follows: TGTGCCAGCAGCTCGGACAGGGGTAAGGGTTCACCCCTCCACTTT.

The chain links TRBV11-1 to TRBJ2-3; TRBD1 matches at 9 bases. V trimming: 5 bases; J trimming: 2 bases; junction bases outside the gene matches: 8. Looked up from germline, CDR1 is SGHAT and CDR2 is FQDESV (reference sequence). This CDR3 region has 16 residues. CDR3 coding DNA: TGTGCCAGCAGCCACCACGGACAGGGGAACACAGATACGCAGTATTTT. This translates into CASSHHGQGNTDTQYF.

The gene calls are TRBV3-1 (or the pseudogene TRBV3-2) and TRBJ2-4; 7 nucleotides align to TRBD2. The germline V gene has CDR1 LGHDT and CDR2 YNNKEL (reference sequence). V dropped 3 bases and J dropped 5; count of bases not matched to a gene: 7. The CDR3 has 15 residues. As DNA, the CDR3 is TGTGCCAGCAGCCACAGCGGGGAGTTTCAAAACATTCAGTACTTC. Amino acid sequence: CASSHSGEFQNIQYF.

This clone was observed once. The genes are TRBV6-5 and TRBJ1-1, with 11 bases aligning to TRBD1. The CDR3 has 14 amino acids. The V segment lost 6 bases and the J segment 6 bases; nucleotides outside the gene matches: 6. Germline values: CDR1 MNHEY, CDR2 SVGAGI. In nucleotides, the CDR3 is TGTGCCAGCAGCCCGGGACAGGGGGTCCCTGAAGCTTTCTTT. Translating it yields CASSPGQGVPEAFF.

This clone came up once. J is TRBJ2-2 and V is TRBV7-3, with 8 bases lining up with TRBD1. With 4 bases clipped from V and 7 bases from J, the junction kept 11 bases outside the gene matches. Per germline, CDR1 SGHTA and CDR2 FQGTGA. The CDR3 extends over 16 amino acids. The CDR3 sequence is CASSSTGQGTGGELFF. DNA for the CDR3: TGTGCCAGCAGCTCCACCGGACAGGGCACCGGCGGGGAGCTGTTTTTT.

This chain joins TRBV9 and TRBJ2-7; no definite D call. V was pared by 0 bases and J by 6 bases, with 7 bases between. Per germline, CDR1 SGDLS and CDR2 YYNGEE. This CDR3 spans 12 amino acids. DNA for the CDR3: TGTGCCAGCAGCGTAGTACAGCCCGAGCAGTACTTC. It codes for CASSVVQPEQYF. Full variable domain (remainder filled in from reference TRBV9 and TRBJ2-7): DSGVTQTPKHLITATGQRVTLRCSPRSGDLSVYWYQQSLDQGLQFLIQYYNGEERAKGNILERFSAQQFPDLHSELNLSSLELGDSALYFCASSVVQPEQYFGPGTRLTVT.

The chain employs TRBV7-3 and TRBJ1-1; 7 bases map to TRBD1. V was clipped by 4 bases and J by 7 bases; unmatched bases: 6. The CDR3 loop spans 13 amino acids. The germline CDR1 and CDR2 sequences are SGHTA and FQGTGA. The CDR3, as DNA: TGTGCCAGCAGCTCTACAGGGGAAGGTGAAGCTTTCTTT. It codes for CASSSTGEGEAFF.

The rearrangement joins TRBV14 to TRBJ1-3, with D unclear. CDR1 is SGHDN and CDR2 is FVKESK in the germline V gene. The germline V and J ends were trimmed by 4 bases and 0 bases, with 10 bases remaining between them. The CDR3 totals 15 residues. The CDR3 sequence is CASSLQPHSGNTIYF. DNA of the CDR3: TGTGCCAGCAGCCTACAGCCTCACTCTGGAAACACCATATATTTT.

The DNA of the CDR3 is TGTGCCTGGAGTCCGGGACAGGTTAATTCACCCCTCCACTTT. Encoded protein: CAWSPGQVNSPLHF. V usage is TRBV30 and J usage is TRBJ1-6; 8 bases align to TRBD1. The J segment lost 6 bases and the V segment lost 2 bases, leaving 3 bases of the junction unmatched. CDR1 GTSNPN and CDR2 SVGIG come from the germline V gene (reference sequence). This CDR3 region has 14 residues.

This chain links TRBV19 with TRBJ1-2; D might be TRBD1 (5 bases). The CDR3 length is 13 residues. From germline, CDR1 is LNHDA and CDR2 SQIVND (reference sequence). V was pared by 5 bases and J by 2 bases, with 9 bases between. The CDR3 sequence: CASSERQNYGYTF. The CDR3 bases are TGTGCCAGTAGTGAGCGACAGAACTATGGCTACACCTTC. The variable domain in full, completed from reference TRBV19 and TRBJ1-2, reads DGGITQSPKYLFRKEGQNVTLSCEQNLNHDAMYWYRQDPGQGLRLIYYSQIVNDFQKGDIAEGYSVSREKKESFPLTVTSAQKNPTAFYLCASSERQNYGYTFGSGTRLTVV.

The chain is built from TRBV5-4 and TRBJ2-1; 10 bases agree with TRBD2. The CDR3 is 15 residues long. CDR1 and CDR2 (germline): SGHNT, YYREEE (reference sequence). Losses at the gene ends were 7 bases for V and 8 bases for J; bases not matched to a gene: 12. CDR3 in DNA: TGTGCCAGCGCGGGGCTAGCGGGAGTGGCCGATGAGCAGTTCTTC. Protein: CASAGLAGVADEQFF.

The chain recombines TRBV6-5 with TRBJ1-1; 7 bases align to TRBD1. CDR1 and CDR2 (germline): MNHEY, SVGAGI. Unmatched junction bases numbered 7, after V lost 6 bases and J lost 0 bases. The CDR3 runs to 15 residues. The CDR3: CASRPPTGMNTEAFF. The DNA of the CDR3 is TGTGCCAGCAGACCCCCGACAGGGATGAACACTGAAGCTTTCTTT.